One sample yielded the 25 T cell receptor beta chains listed below, sequenced in a study of cytomegalovirus exposure and HLA in healthy donors. PCR was performed using 60 Vbeta and 13 Jbeta primers. Profiling relied on immunoSEQ multiplex PCR, and the TCRdb table lists in-frame clones only, not all of them. The repertoire holds about 250,000 clones, with about 75% as singletons. The sequencing input was PBMCs. The receptors were sampled from a female donor in good health and CMV-seronegative.

This clone was recorded once. CDR3 coding DNA: TGTGCCAGCAGCCGACAAGGCCACGAGCAGTACTTC. It encodes CASSRQGHEQYF. The V call is TRBV11-3, the J call TRBJ2-7; D unresolved. V was trimmed by 5 bases and J by 5 bases, leaving 10 bases between them. The germline CDR1 and CDR2 sequences are SGHNT and YENEEA. The CDR3 consists of 12 residues.

This clone was observed a single time. The rearrangement links TRBV27 to TRBJ1-5; D is ambiguous. Germline V gene sequence: CDR1 MNHEY, CDR2 SMNVEV (reference sequence). This CDR3 has 13 residues. Trimming left V 0 bases short and J 2 bases short, with 2 bases between. This CDR3 is CASSLSGNQPQHF. CDR3 sequence (DNA): TGTGCCAGCAGTTTATCCGGCAATCAGCCCCAGCATTTT.

The chain carries TRBV4-1 and TRBJ2-7; the match to TRBD1 covers 8 bases. The J segment lost 10 bases and the V segment lost 4 bases, leaving 12 bases of the junction unmatched. This CDR3 is built from 14 residues. Looked up from germline, CDR1 is MGHRA and CDR2 is YSYEKL. Here the CDR3 reads CASSPRETGGNQYF. The CDR3 DNA follows: TGCGCCAGCAGCCCCCGGGAAACAGGGGGTAATCAGTACTTC.

The chain combines TRBV19 with TRBJ1-1; D is possibly TRBD1 (6 bases). Germline V gene lookup returns CDR1 LNHDA and CDR2 SQIVND (reference sequence). V lost 6 bases to trimming and J lost 1 base, with 12 bases between them. The CDR3 has 14 amino acids. CDR3 DNA sequence: TGTGCCAGTAGCGTATGGGGGCGGAACACTGAAGCTTTCTTT. This codes for CASSVWGRNTEAFF.

V and J are TRBV28 and TRBJ2-3, with 12 bases identical to TRBD2. The CDR3 covers 17 residues. J was trimmed by 2 bases and V by 5 bases; bases with no gene match: 8. Germline V gives CDR1 MDHEN, CDR2 SYDVKM. The CDR3 DNA is TGTGCCAGCAGTCCACTGGGACTAGCGGGCGTCACAGATACGCAGTATTTT. It is translated as CASSPLGLAGVTDTQYF.

In regard to this clone: The identical CDR3 is also encoded by other nucleotide sequences in the sample. The V and J genes are TRBV7-3 and TRBJ1-2, with 9 bases lining up with TRBD1. CDR1 is SGHTA and CDR2 is FQGTGA in the germline V gene. The CDR3 contains 13 residues. After removal of 4 bases from V and 6 bases from J, the junction contained 3 bases not matched to a gene. CDR3 bases: TGTGCCAGCAGCTCGAGGACAGGGGATGGCTACACCTTC. Translated: CASSSRTGDGYTF. The variable domain in full, completed from reference TRBV7-3 and TRBJ1-2, reads GAGVSQTPSNKVTEKGKYVELRCDPISGHTALYWYRQSLGQGPEFLIYFQGTGAADDSGLPNDRFFAVRPEGSVSTLKIQRTERGDSAVYLCASSSRTGDGYTFGSGTRLTVV.

This chain joins TRBV5-4 and TRBJ2-7, with TRBD1 as a possible D gene (5 bases). The CDR3 has 16 amino acids. Germline-derived CDR1 and CDR2 are SGHNT and YYREEE (reference sequence). V dropped 1 base and J dropped 2 bases, with 16 bases sitting between them. The CDR3 reads CASSLFPAPGTYEQYF. Written as DNA, the CDR3 is TGTGCCAGCAGCTTGTTTCCGGCACCAGGGACCTACGAGCAGTACTTC.

This chain connects TRBV10-3 to TRBJ2-7, with 9 positions matching TRBD1. V shed 5 bases and J 4 bases; nucleotides not matched to a gene: 12. The length of the CDR3 is 16 residues. CDR1 ENHRY and CDR2 SYGVKD come from the germline V gene. CDR3 sequence reads: CAISYGTGSVGYEQYF. In DNA form, the CDR3 reads TGTGCCATCAGTTATGGGACAGGGTCGGTGGGTTACGAGCAGTACTTC.

V is TRBV28 and J is TRBJ1-4; 8 bases agree with TRBD1. V lost 6 bases to trimming and J lost 0 bases; unmatched junction nucleotides: 6. Germline V gene data show CDR1 as MDHEN and CDR2 as SYDVKM. This CDR3 has 16 residues. The CDR3 sequence is CASSGTGPATNEKLFF. CDR3 DNA sequence: TGTGCCAGCAGCGGGACAGGCCCCGCAACTAATGAAAAACTGTTTTTT.

Note on this clone: Other DNA sequences in the same sample also yield this CDR3. The chain uses TRBV10-3 and TRBJ2-7; 7 nucleotides line up with TRBD1. Germline assignment: CDR1 ENHRY and CDR2 SYGVKD. This CDR3 is built from 14 residues. V lost 4 bases to trimming and J lost 1 base; unmatched junction nucleotides: 4. As DNA, the CDR3 is TGTGCCATCAGTGTGGGGACAGTGTCCTACGAGCAGTACTTC. Its protein product is CAISVGTVSYEQYF.

Only a few counts were recorded for this clone. This sequence joins TRBV27 and TRBJ1-1; D unclear. V lost 2 bases, J lost 1 base, and 8 bases lay in between. Germline CDR1 and CDR2: MNHEY and SMNVEV (reference sequence). The CDR3 totals 14 residues. CDR3 bases: TGTGCCAGCAGTTTAGGCCCGGGGAACACTGAAGCTTTCTTT. It encodes CASSLGPGNTEAFF.

The chain links TRBV5-1 to TRBJ2-5; 9 bases match TRBD2. The germline V gene has CDR1 SGHRS and CDR2 YFSETQ. V dropped 4 bases and J dropped 2; count of bases not matched to a gene: 3. The CDR3 is made up of 14 amino acids. This chain's CDR3 is CASSGGLAQETQYF. As DNA, the CDR3 is TGCGCCAGCAGCGGGGGACTAGCACAAGAGACCCAGTACTTC.

The chain couples TRBV25-1 to TRBJ2-5, with 15 bases that match TRBD2. Germline-derived CDR1 and CDR2 are MGHDK and SYGVNS. The CDR3 loop spans 16 amino acids. V gave up 4 bases and J gave up 11 bases; unmatched junction bases: 11. The CDR3 protein is CASSAGLAGGPGEQYF. In DNA form, the CDR3 reads TGTGCCAGCAGTGCTGGACTAGCGGGAGGGCCGGGGGAGCAGTACTTC.

The gene calls are TRBV14 and TRBJ2-3, with 8 bases identical to TRBD2. Germline trimming cut 1 base from V and 7 bases from J; bases unmatched to any gene: 10. This CDR3 is 16 amino acids long. CDR1 is SGHDN, CDR2 FVKESK, per germline. CDR3 DNA: TGTGCCAGCAGCCAAGGGTTAGGACTAGCCCATAATACGCAGTATTTT. Its protein is CASSQGLGLAHNTQYF.

The V and J genes are TRBV18 and TRBJ1-5; D remains ambiguous. Germline CDR1 KGHSH, CDR2 LQKENI. Trimming left V 8 bases short and J 4 bases short, with 15 bases between. This CDR3 contains 14 residues. CDR3 in DNA: TGTGCCAGCCATGACTCAGACTTGAATCAGCCCCAGCATTTT. Its translation: CASHDSDLNQPQHF.

This clone was recorded a few times. The chain couples TRBV28 to TRBJ1-4; D unclear. This CDR3 contains 15 residues. Trimming stripped 6 bases from V and 3 bases from J, with 14 bases between. The germline CDR1 and CDR2 sequences are MDHEN and SYDVKM. This CDR3 is CASRPGGSANEKLFF. The CDR3 nucleotides are TGTGCCAGCAGGCCAGGAGGATCGGCTAATGAAAAACTGTTTTTT. Full variable domain (remainder filled in from reference TRBV28 and TRBJ1-4): DVKVTQSSRYLVKRTGEKVFLECVQDMDHENMFWYRQDPGLGLRLIYFSYDVKMKEKGDIPEGYSVSREKKERFSLILESASTNQTSMYLCASRPGGSANEKLFFGSGTQLSVL.

This clone was seen a few times. The rearrangement joins TRBV5-1 to TRBJ2-3; 10 bases line up with TRBD2. The CDR3 runs to 16 residues. The V gene's germline CDR1 is SGHRS and CDR2 YFSETQ. V was pared by 4 bases and J by 2 bases, with 7 bases of the junction left unmatched. CDR3 bases: TGCGCCAGCAGCAAAGGGACTAGCGAGACCACAGATACGCAGTATTTT. It specifies CASSKGTSETTDTQYF.

The J gene is TRBJ2-7, the V gene TRBV19; a possible D gene is TRBD1 (5 bases). Trimming left V 4 bases short and J 2 bases short, with 12 bases between. CDR3 length: 14 amino acids. Germline V lookup: CDR1 LNHDA, CDR2 SQIVND (reference sequence). CDR3 bases: TGTGCCAGTAGTAACCAGGGTCAGACCTACGAGCAGTACTTC. The encoded protein is CASSNQGQTYEQYF.

The CDR3 region has the DNA TGTGCCAGCAGCTTGGGGGGACAGGGGTTTGAAGCTTTCTTT. Translation: CASSLGGQGFEAFF. The V and J genes are TRBV5-4 and TRBJ1-1; 10 nucleotides match TRBD1. Per the germline V gene, CDR1 is SGHNT and CDR2 is YYREEE (reference sequence). The junction had 3 bases not matched to a gene; V was cut back by 0 bases and J by 7 bases. The length of the CDR3 is 14 residues.

In its sample, this clone was seen a few times. The chain couples TRBV10-1 to TRBJ2-1; possibly TRBD2 for D (6 bases). CDR3 size: 13 residues. Trimming took off 2 bases at V and 5 bases at J, with 7 bases between the two ends. From germline, CDR1 is WNHNN and CDR2 SYGVQD (reference sequence). The CDR3 coding sequence is TGCGCCAGCAGTGAGGCGGGGAACAATGAGCAGTTCTTC. As protein: CASSEAGNNEQFF.

V is TRBV25-1 and J is TRBJ2-3; no clear D gene. Germline CDR1 is MGHDK and CDR2 is SYGVNS. V shed 2 bases and J shed 1 base, with 7 bases lying between them. This CDR3 spans 14 amino acids. The CDR3 here is CASSEGFRTDTQYF. CDR3 bases: TGTGCCAGCAGTGAAGGCTTCCGCACAGATACGCAGTATTTT. Full variable domain (outside the CDR3, taken from reference TRBV25-1 and TRBJ2-3): EADIYQTPRYLVIGTGKKITLECSQTMGHDKMYWYQQDPGMELHLIHYSYGVNSTEKGDLSSESTVSRIRTEHFPLTLESARPSHTSQYLCASSEGFRTDTQYFGPGTRLTVL.

This clone occurred a few times. The CDR3 region is CASSPTGGGQPQHF. In nucleotides, the CDR3 is TGTGCCAGCAGTCCCACAGGGGGGGGGCAGCCCCAGCATTTT. This chain uses TRBV6-5 with TRBJ1-5, with TRBD1 identical over 8 bases. There are 14 residues in the CDR3. Trimming took 5 bases from V and 7 from J; bases not matched to a gene: 7. The V gene's germline CDR1 is MNHEY and CDR2 SVGAGI.

The J gene is TRBJ2-1, the V gene TRBV4-2; TRBD2 matches 10 bases. V was pared by 4 bases and J by 8 bases, with 5 bases of the junction left unmatched. The CDR3 extends over 14 amino acids. CDR1 is LGHNA and CDR2 is YNFKEQ in the germline V gene. CDR3: CASSPSGLADEQFF. The CDR3 coding sequence is TGTGCCAGCAGCCCTTCCGGACTAGCGGATGAGCAGTTCTTC.

This clone was detected a few times. The V and J genes are TRBV4-1 and TRBJ2-7; the match to TRBD2 covers 10 bases. CDR1 MGHRA and CDR2 YSYEKL come from the germline V gene. This CDR3 contains 16 residues. V lost 1 base and J lost 2; bases outside the gene matches: 5. This CDR3 reads CASSQAPSGRAYEQYF. The CDR3 bases are TGCGCCAGCAGCCAAGCTCCAAGCGGGAGGGCCTACGAGCAGTACTTC.

The gene calls are TRBV5-6 and TRBJ2-5; perhaps TRBD2 as D (5 bases). V lost 0 bases and J lost 3, with 15 bases in between. Germline loops: CDR1 SGHDT, CDR2 YYEEEE. CDR3 size: 16 residues. The CDR3 sequence: CASSLGFRGLKETQYF. CDR3 in DNA: TGTGCCAGCAGCTTGGGATTCCGCGGGTTAAAAGAGACCCAGTACTTC.